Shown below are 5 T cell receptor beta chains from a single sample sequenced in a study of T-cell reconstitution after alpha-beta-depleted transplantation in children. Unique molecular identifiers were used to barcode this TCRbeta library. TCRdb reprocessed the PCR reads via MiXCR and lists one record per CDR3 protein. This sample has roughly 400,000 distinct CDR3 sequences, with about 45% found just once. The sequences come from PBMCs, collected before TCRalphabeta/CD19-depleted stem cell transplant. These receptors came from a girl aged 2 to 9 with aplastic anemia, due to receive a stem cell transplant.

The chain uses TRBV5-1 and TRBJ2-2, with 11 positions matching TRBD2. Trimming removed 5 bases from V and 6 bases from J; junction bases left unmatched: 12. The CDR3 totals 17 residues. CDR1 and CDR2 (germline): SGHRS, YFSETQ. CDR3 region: CASRPTPTSGGSGELFF. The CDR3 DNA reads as TGCGCCAGCAGACCGACACCAACTAGCGGGGGTTCCGGGGAGCTGTTTTTT.

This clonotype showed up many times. CDR3 sequence: CASSFTYAPFGAFF. DNA for the CDR3: TGTGCCAGCAGTTTTACATACGCGCCCTTTGGAGCTTTCTTT. This sequence joins TRBV12-3 or TRBV12-4 and TRBJ1-1; D unclear. The CDR3 is made up of 14 amino acids. V shed 3 bases and J shed 10 bases, with 18 bases lying between them.

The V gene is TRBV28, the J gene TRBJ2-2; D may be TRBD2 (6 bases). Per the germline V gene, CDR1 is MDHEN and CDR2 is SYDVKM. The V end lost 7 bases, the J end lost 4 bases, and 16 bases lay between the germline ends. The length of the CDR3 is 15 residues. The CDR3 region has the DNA TGTGCCAGCATCTTTGGGGGAGGCACCACCGGGGAGCTGTTTTTT. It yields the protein CASIFGGGTTGELFF.

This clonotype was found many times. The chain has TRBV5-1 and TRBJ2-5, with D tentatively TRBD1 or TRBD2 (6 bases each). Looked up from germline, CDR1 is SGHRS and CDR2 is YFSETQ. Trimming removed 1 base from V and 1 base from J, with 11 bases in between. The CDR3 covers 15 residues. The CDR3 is CASSLWGAPQETQYF. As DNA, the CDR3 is TGCGCCAGCAGCTTGTGGGGGGCCCCCCAAGAGACCCAGTACTTC.

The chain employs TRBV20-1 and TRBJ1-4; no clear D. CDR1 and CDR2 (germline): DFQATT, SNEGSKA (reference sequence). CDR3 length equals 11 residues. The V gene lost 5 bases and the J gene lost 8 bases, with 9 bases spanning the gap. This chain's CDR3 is CSALLSEKLFF. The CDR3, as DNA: TGCAGTGCTCTGTTGTCCGAAAAACTGTTTTTT.